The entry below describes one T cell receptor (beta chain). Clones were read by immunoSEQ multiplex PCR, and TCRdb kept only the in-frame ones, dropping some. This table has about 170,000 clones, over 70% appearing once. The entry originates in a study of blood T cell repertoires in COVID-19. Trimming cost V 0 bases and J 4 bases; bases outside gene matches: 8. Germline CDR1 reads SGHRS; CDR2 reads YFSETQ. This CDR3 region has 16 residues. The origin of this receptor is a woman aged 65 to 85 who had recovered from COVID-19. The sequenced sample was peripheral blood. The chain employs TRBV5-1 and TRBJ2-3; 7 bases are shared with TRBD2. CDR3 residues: CASSLVGGGPSDTQYF. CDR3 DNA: TGCGCCAGCAGCTTGGTGGGGGGAGGGCCTTCAGATACGCAGTATTTT.